This TCR beta chain came from a study of cytomegalovirus exposure and HLA in healthy donors. Study findings and constraints: Many donors carried some public TCRs, although rarity characterized most TCR sequences. Reported results showed that the classifier diagnosed cytomegalovirus status with high specificity and sensitivity. CMV antigen specificity of three CMV-associated chains was confirmed in vitro.

This CDR3 has 18 amino acids. As to this clone: Antigen specificity is unknown.

Clones were read by immunoSEQ multiplex PCR, and TCRdb kept only the in-frame ones, dropping some. This table has fewer than 200,000 clones, roughly 86% appearing once. V is TRBV21-1 and J is TRBJ2-7; no DNA check was done on the table's D call, TRBD2. TRBV21-1 corresponds to a pseudogene. The TCR was taken from a man between 25 and 39 years old in good health and CMV-seropositive. Input material: PBMCs. The CDR3 spells CASSTLAGVCLRMGEQYF. Here the CDR3 DNA reads TGTGCCAGCAGCACCCTAGCGGGAGTATGCCTGCGGATGGGCGAGCAGTACTTC.